A selection of T cell receptor beta chains follows, all from one sample in a study of OX40 agonist ivuxolimab in advanced cancers. Using immunoSEQ multiplex PCR, the repertoire was profiled, and TCRdb retains in-frame clones only, with some absent. The sample contains roughly 43,000 clones, roughly 90% of which appear only once. The material was CD4+ or CD8+ T cells sorted from blood, obtained in a trial of the OX40 agonist ivuxolimab. Source of these receptors: an adult with an advanced solid tumor such as melanoma, head and neck, liver or kidney cancer. Each CDR3 is given with its conserved first and last residue. A D gene is named only where the DNA matches it firmly. Some rows have no size entry. The others give once, few or many, or a class for an expanded clone.

v_call: TRBV28; d_call: TRBD1; cdr3_length: 11; j_call: TRBJ2-1; clone_size: NA; cdr3_nt: TGTGCCAGCAGTTACAGGGGCGTCGTTTTCTTC; cdr3_aa: CASSYRGVVFF
v_call: TRBV10-3; d_call: TRBD2; cdr3_length: 14; j_call: TRBJ2-1; clone_size: NA; cdr3_nt: TGTGCCATCAGTGACCTAGCGGGAAGTAATGAGCAGTTCTTC; cdr3_aa: CAISDLAGSNEQFF
v_call: TRBV9; d_call: TRBD2; cdr3_length: 14; j_call: TRBJ2-7; clone_size: NA; cdr3_nt: TGTGCCAGCAGCGTAGGCGCCACTAGCGACGAGCAGTACTTC; cdr3_aa: CASSVGATSDEQYF
v_call: TRBV7-8; d_call: TRBD2; cdr3_length: 16; j_call: TRBJ2-1; clone_size: once; cdr3_nt: TGTGCCAGCAGCTCACTTAGCGGGAGGGCCATTCATGAGCAGTTCTTC; cdr3_aa: CASSSLSGRAIHEQFF
v_call: TRBV28; d_call: NA; cdr3_length: 15; j_call: TRBJ1-5; clone_size: NA; cdr3_nt: TGTGCCAGCAGTTTCGCCGTATTGGGCAATCAGCCCCAGCATTTT; cdr3_aa: CASSFAVLGNQPQHF
v_call: TRBV7-2; d_call: NA; cdr3_length: 17; j_call: TRBJ2-3; clone_size: NA; cdr3_nt: TGTGCCAGCAGCTTAGAGGGGACTCTGGAGAGCGCAGATACGCAGTATTTT; cdr3_aa: CASSLEGTLESADTQYF
v_call: TRBV7-3; d_call: TRBD2; cdr3_length: 12; j_call: TRBJ2-3; clone_size: NA; cdr3_nt: TGTGCCAGCAGCTTACGGTCTAGCGGTGGGGATTTT; cdr3_aa: CASSLRSSGGDF
v_call: TRBV7-2; d_call: NA; cdr3_length: 16; j_call: TRBJ2-1; clone_size: NA; cdr3_nt: TGTGCCAGCAGCAAGGGCGTTAGCGGCTCCTACAATGAGCAGTTCTTC; cdr3_aa: CASSKGVSGSYNEQFF
v_call: TRBV9; d_call: TRBD2; cdr3_length: 18; j_call: TRBJ2-3; clone_size: NA; cdr3_nt: TGTGCCAGCAGCCCTCGACTAGCGGGGACTCCTAGCACAGATACGCAGTATTTT; cdr3_aa: CASSPRLAGTPSTDTQYF
v_call: TRBV7-9; d_call: TRBD2; cdr3_length: 15; j_call: TRBJ2-1; clone_size: NA; cdr3_nt: TGTGCCAGCAGCTTAGGAGCGGGGTGGAACAATGAGCAGTTCTTC; cdr3_aa: CASSLGAGWNNEQFF
v_call: TRBV7-6; d_call: NA; cdr3_length: 16; j_call: TRBJ2-3; clone_size: once; cdr3_nt: TGTGCCAGCAGCTTATGGAGCGGGTCTAGCACAGATACGCAGTATTTT; cdr3_aa: CASSLWSGSSTDTQYF
v_call: TRBV4-1; d_call: TRBD1; cdr3_length: 16; j_call: TRBJ1-2; clone_size: NA; cdr3_nt: TGCGCCAGCAGAGAAGAACCGGGACAGGGAGATTATGGCTACACCTTC; cdr3_aa: CASREEPGQGDYGYTF
v_call: TRBV5-6; d_call: TRBD1; cdr3_length: 16; j_call: TRBJ1-5; clone_size: NA; cdr3_nt: TGTGCCAGCAGCTACACCGGGACAGGGGAGTATCAGCCCCAGCATTTT; cdr3_aa: CASSYTGTGEYQPQHF
v_call: TRBV9; d_call: NA; cdr3_length: 13; j_call: TRBJ1-4; clone_size: NA; cdr3_nt: TGTGCCAGCAGCTCCCGAACGGGTTATGTGACGTTTTTT; cdr3_aa: CASSSRTGYVTFF
v_call: TRBV7-2; d_call: NA; cdr3_length: 16; j_call: TRBJ1-6; clone_size: NA; cdr3_nt: TGTGCCAGCAGCTTATCTTGGACAGCCTATAATTCACCCCTCCACTTT; cdr3_aa: CASSLSWTAYNSPLHF
v_call: TRBV11-2; d_call: NA; cdr3_length: 12; j_call: TRBJ2-5; clone_size: NA; cdr3_nt: TGTGCCAGCAGCCATGGACACCCGGTCCAGTACTTC; cdr3_aa: CASSHGHPVQYF
v_call: TRBV19; d_call: NA; cdr3_length: 16; j_call: TRBJ1-4; clone_size: NA; cdr3_nt: TGTGCCAGTAGTATATTCTACGCGGCAACTAATGAAAAACTGTTTTTT; cdr3_aa: CASSIFYAATNEKLFF
v_call: TRBV6-5; d_call: NA; cdr3_length: 13; j_call: TRBJ1-1; clone_size: once; cdr3_nt: TGTGCCGCCTTCGGGGGGTCTCACACTGAAGCTTTCTTT; cdr3_aa: CAAFGGSHTEAFF
v_call: TRBV4-3; d_call: TRBD1; cdr3_length: 16; j_call: TRBJ2-2; clone_size: NA; cdr3_nt: TGCGCCAGCAGCCAAGACCACAGGGGGCCCACCGGGGAGCTGTTTTTT; cdr3_aa: CASSQDHRGPTGELFF